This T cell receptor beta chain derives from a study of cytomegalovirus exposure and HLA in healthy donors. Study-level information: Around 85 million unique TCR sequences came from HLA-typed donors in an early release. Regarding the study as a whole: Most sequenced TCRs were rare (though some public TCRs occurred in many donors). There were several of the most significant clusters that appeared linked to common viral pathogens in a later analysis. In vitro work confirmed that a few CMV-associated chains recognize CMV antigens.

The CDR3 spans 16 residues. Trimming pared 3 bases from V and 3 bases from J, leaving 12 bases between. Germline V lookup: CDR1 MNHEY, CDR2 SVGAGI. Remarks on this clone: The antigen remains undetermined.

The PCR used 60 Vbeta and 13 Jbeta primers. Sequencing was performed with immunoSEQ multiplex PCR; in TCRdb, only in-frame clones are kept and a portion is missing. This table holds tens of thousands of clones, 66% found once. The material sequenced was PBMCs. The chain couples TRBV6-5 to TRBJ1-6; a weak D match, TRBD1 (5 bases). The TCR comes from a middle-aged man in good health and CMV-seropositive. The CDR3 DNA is TGTGCCAGCAGTTATACAGGAGATAGCTATAATTCACCCCTCCACTTT. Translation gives CASSYTGDSYNSPLHF.